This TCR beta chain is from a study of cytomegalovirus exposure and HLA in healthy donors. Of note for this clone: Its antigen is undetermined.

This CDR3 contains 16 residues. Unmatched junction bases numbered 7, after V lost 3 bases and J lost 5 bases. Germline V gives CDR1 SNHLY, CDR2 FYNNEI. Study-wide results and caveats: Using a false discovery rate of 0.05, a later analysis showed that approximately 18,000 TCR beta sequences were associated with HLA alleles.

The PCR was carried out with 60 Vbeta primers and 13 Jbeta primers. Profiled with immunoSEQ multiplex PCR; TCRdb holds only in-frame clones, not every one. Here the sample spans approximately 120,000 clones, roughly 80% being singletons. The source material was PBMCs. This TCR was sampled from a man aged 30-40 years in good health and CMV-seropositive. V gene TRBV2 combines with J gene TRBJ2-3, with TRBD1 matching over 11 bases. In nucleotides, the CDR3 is TGTGCCAGCAGTGACCCTGGACAGGGGGCTGGAGATACGCAGTATTTT. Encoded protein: CASSDPGQGAGDTQYF.